This T cell receptor (beta chain) appears in the sequencing data of a study of T cell responses to AZD1222 COVID-19 vaccine. TCRdb's table, derived via immunoSEQ multiplex PCR, lists solely in-frame clones and lacks some. Of 100,000 to 150,000 clones listed, about nine tenths are singletons. The specimen comprised peripheral blood, sampled on day 0 of AZD1222 vaccination. The TCR comes from an adult in good health.

CDR3: CSASQPGIQFF. CDR3 nucleotides: TGCAGTGCTAGCCAACCGGGGATACAGTTCTTC. The V and J genes are TRBV20-1 and TRBJ2-1; possibly TRBD2 for D (5 bases). The CDR3 length is 11 residues. Trimming pared 3 bases from V and 13 bases from J, leaving 13 bases between. Germline V gene sequence: CDR1 DFQATT, CDR2 SNEGSKA (reference sequence).